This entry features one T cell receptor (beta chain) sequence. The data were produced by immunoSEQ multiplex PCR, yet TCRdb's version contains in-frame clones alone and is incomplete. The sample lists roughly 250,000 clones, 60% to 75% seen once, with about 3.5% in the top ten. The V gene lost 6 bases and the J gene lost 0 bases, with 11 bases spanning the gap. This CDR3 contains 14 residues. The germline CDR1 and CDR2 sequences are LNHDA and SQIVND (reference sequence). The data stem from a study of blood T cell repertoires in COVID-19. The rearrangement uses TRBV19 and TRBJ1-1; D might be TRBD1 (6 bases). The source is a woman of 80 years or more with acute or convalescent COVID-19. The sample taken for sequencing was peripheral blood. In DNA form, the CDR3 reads TGTGCCAGTAGACGGACAGCTCTGAACACTGAAGCTTTCTTT. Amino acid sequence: CASRRTALNTEAFF. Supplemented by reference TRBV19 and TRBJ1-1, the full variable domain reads DGGITQSPKYLFRKEGQNVTLSCEQNLNHDAMYWYRQDPGQGLRLIYYSQIVNDFQKGDIAEGYSVSREKKESFPLTVTSAQKNPTAFYLCASRRTALNTEAFFGQGTRLTVV.